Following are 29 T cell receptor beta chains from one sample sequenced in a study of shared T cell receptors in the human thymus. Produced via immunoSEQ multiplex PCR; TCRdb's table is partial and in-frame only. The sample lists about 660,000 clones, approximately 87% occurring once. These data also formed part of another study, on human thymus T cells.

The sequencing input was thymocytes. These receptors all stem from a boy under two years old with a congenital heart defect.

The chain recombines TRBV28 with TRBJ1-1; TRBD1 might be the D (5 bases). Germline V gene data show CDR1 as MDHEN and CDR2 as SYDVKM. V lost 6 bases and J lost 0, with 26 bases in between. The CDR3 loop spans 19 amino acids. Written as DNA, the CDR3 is TGTGCCAGCAGCCCCCTTTCCGGGACGCCCGGGGAGGTGAACACTGAAGCTTTCTTT. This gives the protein CASSPLSGTPGEVNTEAFF.

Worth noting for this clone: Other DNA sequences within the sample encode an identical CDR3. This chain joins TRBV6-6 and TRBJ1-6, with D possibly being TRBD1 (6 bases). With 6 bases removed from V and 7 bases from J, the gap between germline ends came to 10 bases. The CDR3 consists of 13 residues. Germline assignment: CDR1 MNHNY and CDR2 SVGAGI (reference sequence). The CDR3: CASRGQRNSPLHF. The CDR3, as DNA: TGTGCCAGCAGAGGACAGAGAAATTCACCCCTCCACTTT.

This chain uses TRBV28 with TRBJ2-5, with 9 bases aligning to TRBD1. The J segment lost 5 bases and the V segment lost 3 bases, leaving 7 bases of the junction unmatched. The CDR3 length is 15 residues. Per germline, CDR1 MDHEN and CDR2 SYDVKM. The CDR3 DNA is TGTGCCAGCAGTTTGGGACAGGGAGAAGGGGAGACCCAGTACTTC. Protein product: CASSLGQGEGETQYF.

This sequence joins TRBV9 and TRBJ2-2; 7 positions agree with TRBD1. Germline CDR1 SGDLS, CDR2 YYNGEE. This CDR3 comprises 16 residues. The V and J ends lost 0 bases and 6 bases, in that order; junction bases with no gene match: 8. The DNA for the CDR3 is TGTGCCAGCAGCGTAGCTTCGGACAGGCGAGCCGGGGAGCTGTTTTTT. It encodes CASSVASDRRAGELFF.

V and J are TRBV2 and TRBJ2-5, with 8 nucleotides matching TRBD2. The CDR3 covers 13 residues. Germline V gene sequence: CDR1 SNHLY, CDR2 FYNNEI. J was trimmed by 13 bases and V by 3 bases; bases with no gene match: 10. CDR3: CASSEWKRGQPYF. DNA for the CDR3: TGTGCCAGCAGTGAGTGGAAGCGGGGGCAACCGTACTTC.

The CDR3 DNA follows: TGTGCCAGCAGCTCGGGGGGGACAGGGGCCTCCGAGCAGTACTTC. It codes for CASSSGGTGASEQYF. The chain combines TRBV7-2 with TRBJ2-7; TRBD1 matches at 10 bases. This CDR3 comprises 15 residues. Unmatched junction bases numbered 9, after V lost 4 bases and J lost 6 bases. Germline CDR1 reads SGHTA; CDR2 reads FQGNSA.

CDR3 nucleotide sequence: TGTGCCATCAGTGACCAGGGATTTCGATCCTACGAGCAGTACTTC. Amino acid sequence: CAISDQGFRSYEQYF. The chain joins TRBV10-3 to TRBJ2-7; TRBD1 might be the D (5 bases). CDR1 ENHRY and CDR2 SYGVKD come from the germline V gene. The CDR3 spans 15 residues. Trimming shortened V by 3 bases and J by 1 base, and 13 bases separated the two germline ends.

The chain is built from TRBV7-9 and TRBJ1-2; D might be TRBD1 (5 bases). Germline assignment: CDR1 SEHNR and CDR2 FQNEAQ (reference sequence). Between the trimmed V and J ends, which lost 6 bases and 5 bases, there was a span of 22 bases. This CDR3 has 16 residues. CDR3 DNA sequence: TGTGCCAGCAGATTCGCCGGGAGGGGTCCTGGGTATGGCTACACCTTC. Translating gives CASRFAGRGPGYGYTF.

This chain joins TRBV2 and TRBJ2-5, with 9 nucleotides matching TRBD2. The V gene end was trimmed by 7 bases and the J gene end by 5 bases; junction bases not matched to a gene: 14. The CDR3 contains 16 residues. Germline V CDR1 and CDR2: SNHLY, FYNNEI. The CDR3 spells CASTERGGGALETQYF. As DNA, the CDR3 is TGTGCCAGCACGGAACGGGGCGGGGGGGCCTTGGAGACCCAGTACTTC. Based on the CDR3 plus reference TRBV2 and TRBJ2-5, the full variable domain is EPEVTQTPSHQVTQMGQEVILRCVPISNHLYFYWYRQILGQKVEFLVSFYNNEISEKSEIFDDQFSVERPDGSNFTLKIRSTKLEDSAMYFCASTERGGGALETQYFGPGTRLLVL.

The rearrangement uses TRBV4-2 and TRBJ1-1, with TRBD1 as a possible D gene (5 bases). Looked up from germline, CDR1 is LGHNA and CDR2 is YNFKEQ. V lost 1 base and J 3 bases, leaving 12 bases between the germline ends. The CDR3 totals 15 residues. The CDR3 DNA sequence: TGTGCCAGCAGCCAAGTCATGGGACTGGACACTGAAGCTTTCTTT. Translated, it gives CASSQVMGLDTEAFF.

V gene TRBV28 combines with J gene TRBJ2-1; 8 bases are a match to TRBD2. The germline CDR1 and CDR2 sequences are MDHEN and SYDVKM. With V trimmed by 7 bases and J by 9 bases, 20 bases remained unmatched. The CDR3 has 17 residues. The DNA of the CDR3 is TGTGCCAGCATTCACGGGGGGCTAGCGGGCCTTGGGGCTGAGCAGTTCTTC. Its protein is CASIHGGLAGLGAEQFF.

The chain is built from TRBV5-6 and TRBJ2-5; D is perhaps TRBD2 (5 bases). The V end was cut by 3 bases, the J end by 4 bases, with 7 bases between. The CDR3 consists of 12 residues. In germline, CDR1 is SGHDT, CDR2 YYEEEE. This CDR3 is CASSSGGETQYF. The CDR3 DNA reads TGTGCCAGCAGCTCCGGAGGAGAGACCCAGTACTTC.

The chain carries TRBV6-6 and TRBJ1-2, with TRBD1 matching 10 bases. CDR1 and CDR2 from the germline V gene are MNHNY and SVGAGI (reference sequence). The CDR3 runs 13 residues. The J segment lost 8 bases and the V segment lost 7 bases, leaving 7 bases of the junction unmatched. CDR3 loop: CASTLGQGRGYTF. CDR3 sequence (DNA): TGTGCCAGCACCCTGGGACAGGGGCGAGGCTACACCTTC.

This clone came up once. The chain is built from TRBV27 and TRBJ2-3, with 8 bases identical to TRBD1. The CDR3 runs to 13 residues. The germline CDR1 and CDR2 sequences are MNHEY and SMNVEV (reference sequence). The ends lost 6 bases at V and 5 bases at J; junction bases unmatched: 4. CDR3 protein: CASRTGEGDTQYF. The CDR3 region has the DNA TGTGCCAGCAGGACAGGGGAAGGAGATACGCAGTATTTT.

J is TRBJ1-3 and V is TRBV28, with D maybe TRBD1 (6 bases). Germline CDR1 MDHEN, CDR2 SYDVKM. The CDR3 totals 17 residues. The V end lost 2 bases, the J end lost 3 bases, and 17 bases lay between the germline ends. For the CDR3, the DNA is TGTGCCAGCAGTTTACCCAAGGCAGGGGTTTGTGGAAACACCATATATTTT. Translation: CASSLPKAGVCGNTIYF. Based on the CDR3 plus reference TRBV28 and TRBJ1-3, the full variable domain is DVKVTQSSRYLVKRTGEKVFLECVQDMDHENMFWYRQDPGLGLRLIYFSYDVKMKEKGDIPEGYSVSREKKERFSLILESASTNQTSMYLCASSLPKAGVCGNTIYFGEGSWLTVV.

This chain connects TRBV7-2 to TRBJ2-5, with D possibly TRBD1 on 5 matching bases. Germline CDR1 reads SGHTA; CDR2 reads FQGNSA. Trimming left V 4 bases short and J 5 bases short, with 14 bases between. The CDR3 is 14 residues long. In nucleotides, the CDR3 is TGTGCCAGCAGCTGTAGAGGACATTCGGAGACCCAGTACTTC. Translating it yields CASSCRGHSETQYF.

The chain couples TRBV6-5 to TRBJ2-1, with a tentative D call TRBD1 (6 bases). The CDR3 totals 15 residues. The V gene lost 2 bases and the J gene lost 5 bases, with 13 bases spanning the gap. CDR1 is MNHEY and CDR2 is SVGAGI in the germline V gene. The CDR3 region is CASSYGVTGHNEQFF. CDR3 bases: TGTGCCAGCAGTTACGGAGTGACAGGCCACAATGAGCAGTTCTTC.

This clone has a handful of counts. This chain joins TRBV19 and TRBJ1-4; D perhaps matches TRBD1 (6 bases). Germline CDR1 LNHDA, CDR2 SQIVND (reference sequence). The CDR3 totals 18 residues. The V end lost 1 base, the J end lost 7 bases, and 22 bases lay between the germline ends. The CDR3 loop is CASSIVPPTGRFGEKLFF. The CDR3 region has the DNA TGTGCCAGTAGTATAGTCCCTCCGACAGGCCGGTTTGGTGAAAAACTGTTTTTT.

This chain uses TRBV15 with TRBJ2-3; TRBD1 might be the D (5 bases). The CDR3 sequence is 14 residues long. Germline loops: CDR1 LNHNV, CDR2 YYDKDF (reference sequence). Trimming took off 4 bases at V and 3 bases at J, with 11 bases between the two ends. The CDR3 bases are TGTGCCACCAGCACCGGCAGGGTTACAGATACGCAGTATTTT. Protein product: CATSTGRVTDTQYF.

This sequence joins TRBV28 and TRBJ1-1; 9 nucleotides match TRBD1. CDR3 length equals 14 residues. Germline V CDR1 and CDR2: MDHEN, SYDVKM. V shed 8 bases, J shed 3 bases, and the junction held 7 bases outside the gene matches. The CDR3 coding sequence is TGTGCCAGCGCTGGGACAGGGCCTGACACTGAAGCTTTCTTT. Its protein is CASAGTGPDTEAFF.

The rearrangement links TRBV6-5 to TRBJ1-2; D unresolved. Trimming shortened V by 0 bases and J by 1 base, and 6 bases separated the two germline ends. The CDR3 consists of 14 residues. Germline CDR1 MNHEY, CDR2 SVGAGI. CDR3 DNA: TGTGCCAGCAGTTACTCGTCACTTAACTATGGCTACACCTTC. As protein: CASSYSSLNYGYTF.

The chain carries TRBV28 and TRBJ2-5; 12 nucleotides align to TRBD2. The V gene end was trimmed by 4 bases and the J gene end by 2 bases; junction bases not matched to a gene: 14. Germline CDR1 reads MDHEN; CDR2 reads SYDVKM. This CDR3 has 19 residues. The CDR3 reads CASSSPPSGRAWWQETQYF. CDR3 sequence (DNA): TGTGCCAGCAGTTCCCCCCCTAGCGGGAGGGCCTGGTGGCAAGAGACCCAGTACTTC.

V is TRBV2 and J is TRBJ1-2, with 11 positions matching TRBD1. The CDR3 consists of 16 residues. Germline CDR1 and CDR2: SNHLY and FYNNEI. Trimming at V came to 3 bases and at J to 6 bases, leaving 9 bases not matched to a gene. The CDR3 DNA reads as TGTGCCAGCAGTGACTGGACAGGGGGCGTAAAGAATGGCTACACCTTC. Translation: CASSDWTGGVKNGYTF.

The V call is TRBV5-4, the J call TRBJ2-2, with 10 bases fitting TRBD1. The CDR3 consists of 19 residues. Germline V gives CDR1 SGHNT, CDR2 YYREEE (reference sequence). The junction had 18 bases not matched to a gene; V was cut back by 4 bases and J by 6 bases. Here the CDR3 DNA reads TGTGCCAGCAGCCGAGGCTCGGGACAGGGGTGGAAGCGGCCCGGGGAGCTGTTTTTT. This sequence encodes CASSRGSGQGWKRPGELFF.

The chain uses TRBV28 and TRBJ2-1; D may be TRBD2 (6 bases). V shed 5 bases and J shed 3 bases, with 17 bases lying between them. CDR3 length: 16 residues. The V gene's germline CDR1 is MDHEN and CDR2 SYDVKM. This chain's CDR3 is CASSDQGRLDYNEQFF. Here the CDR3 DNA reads TGTGCCAGCAGTGACCAAGGGAGGTTGGACTACAATGAGCAGTTCTTC.

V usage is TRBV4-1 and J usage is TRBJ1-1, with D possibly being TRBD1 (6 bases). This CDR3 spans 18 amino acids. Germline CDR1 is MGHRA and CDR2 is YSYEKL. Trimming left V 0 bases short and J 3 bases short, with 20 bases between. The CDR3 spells CASSQDRDPPKGDTEAFF. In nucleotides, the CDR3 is TGCGCCAGCAGCCAAGACAGGGATCCCCCCAAGGGGGACACTGAAGCTTTCTTT.

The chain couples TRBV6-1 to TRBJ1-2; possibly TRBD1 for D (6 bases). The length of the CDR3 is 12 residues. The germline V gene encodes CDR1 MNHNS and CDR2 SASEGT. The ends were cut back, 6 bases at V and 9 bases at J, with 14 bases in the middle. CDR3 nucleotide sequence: TGTGCCAGCAGACGGACAGCGGGGAGCTACACCTTC. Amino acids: CASRRTAGSYTF.

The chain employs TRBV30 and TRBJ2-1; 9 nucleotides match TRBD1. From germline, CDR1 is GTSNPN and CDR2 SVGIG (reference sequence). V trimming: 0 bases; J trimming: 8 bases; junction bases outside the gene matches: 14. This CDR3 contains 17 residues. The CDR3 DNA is TGTGCCTGGAGTGTCGCTATCGGGACAGGGACACACGATGAGCAGTTCTTC. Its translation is CAWSVAIGTGTHDEQFF.

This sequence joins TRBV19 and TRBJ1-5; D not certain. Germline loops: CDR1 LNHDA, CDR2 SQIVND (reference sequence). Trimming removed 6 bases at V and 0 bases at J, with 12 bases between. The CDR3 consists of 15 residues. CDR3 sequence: CASRSGVYSNQPQHF. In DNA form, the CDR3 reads TGTGCCAGTAGATCCGGGGTTTATAGCAATCAGCCCCAGCATTTT.